This T cell receptor beta chain was profiled in a study of cytomegalovirus exposure and HLA in healthy donors. At the level of the study: Among roughly 180 million T cells, an earlier analysis found 117 million unique TCR beta sequences. The study's findings and limits: The authors later linked a missense DCLRE1C variant to TCR beta V- and J-gene trimming. In a later analysis, specific HLA alleles were associated with approximately 17,000 TCR beta sequences at a 0.05 false discovery rate.

Primers for the PCR totalled 60 Vbeta and 13 Jbeta. TCRdb keeps only in-frame clones here, not all; method: immunoSEQ multiplex PCR. Here the sample spans nearly 95,000 clones, roughly 79% being singletons. The CDR3 is 13 amino acids. Trimming removed 8 bases from V and 5 bases from J, with 13 bases in between. Germline CDR1 reads MNHNS; CDR2 reads SASEGT. In regard to this clone: Its antigen is not identified.

This TCR was sampled from a woman between 40 and 55 years old in good health and CMV-seronegative. Material for sequencing was PBMCs. The chain combines TRBV6-1 with TRBJ1-5; TRBD1 is a possible D gene (5 bases). CDR3 protein: CASAGLGDQPQHF. The CDR3 DNA reads as TGTGCCAGCGCAGGGTTAGGAGATCAGCCCCAGCATTTT.